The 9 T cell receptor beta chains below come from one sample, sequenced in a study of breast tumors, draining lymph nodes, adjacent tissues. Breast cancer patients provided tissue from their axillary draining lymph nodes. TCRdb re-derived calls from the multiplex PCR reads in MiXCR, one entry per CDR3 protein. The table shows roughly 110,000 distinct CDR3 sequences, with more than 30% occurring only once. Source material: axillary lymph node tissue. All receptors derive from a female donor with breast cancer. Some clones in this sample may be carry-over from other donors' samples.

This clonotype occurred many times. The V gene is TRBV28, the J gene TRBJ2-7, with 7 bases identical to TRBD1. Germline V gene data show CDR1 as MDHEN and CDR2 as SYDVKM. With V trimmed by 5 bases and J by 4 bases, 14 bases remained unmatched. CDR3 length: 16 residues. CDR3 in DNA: TGTGCCAGCAGTCCCCGTTACAGGGGACGGGAATACGAGCAGTACTTC. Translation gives CASSPRYRGREYEQYF.

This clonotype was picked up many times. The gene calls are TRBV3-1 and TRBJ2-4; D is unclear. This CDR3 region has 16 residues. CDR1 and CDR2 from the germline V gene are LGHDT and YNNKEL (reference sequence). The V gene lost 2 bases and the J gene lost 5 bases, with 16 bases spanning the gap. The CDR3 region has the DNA TGTGCCAGCAGCCAAATAGTGACCCTTTTCGAAAACATTCAGTACTTC. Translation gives CASSQIVTLFENIQYF.

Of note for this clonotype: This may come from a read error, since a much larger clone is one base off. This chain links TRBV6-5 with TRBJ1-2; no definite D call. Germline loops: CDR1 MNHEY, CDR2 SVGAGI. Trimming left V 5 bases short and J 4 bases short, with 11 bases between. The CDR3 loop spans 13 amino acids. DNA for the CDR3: TGTGCCAGCAGTCCGCCCCACAGCTATGGCTACACCTTC. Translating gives CASSPPHSYGYTF.

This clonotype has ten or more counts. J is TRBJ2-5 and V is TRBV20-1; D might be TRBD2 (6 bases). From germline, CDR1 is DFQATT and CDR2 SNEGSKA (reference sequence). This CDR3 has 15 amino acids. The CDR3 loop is CSVSRRAGPQETQYF. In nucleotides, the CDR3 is TGCAGCGTGAGTCGCCGGGCGGGACCACAAGAGACCCAGTACTTC.

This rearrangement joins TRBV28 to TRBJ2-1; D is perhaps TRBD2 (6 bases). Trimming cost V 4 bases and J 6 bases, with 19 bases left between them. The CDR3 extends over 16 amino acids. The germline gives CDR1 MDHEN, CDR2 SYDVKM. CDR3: CASSYGTGLSGNEQFF. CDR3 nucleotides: TGTGCCAGCAGTTATGGCACGGGACTTAGCGGCAATGAGCAGTTCTTC.

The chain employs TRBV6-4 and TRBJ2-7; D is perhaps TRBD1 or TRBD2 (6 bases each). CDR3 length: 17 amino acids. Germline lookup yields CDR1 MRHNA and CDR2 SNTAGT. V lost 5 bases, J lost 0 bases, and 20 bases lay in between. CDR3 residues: CASSYGGFGTHSYEQYF. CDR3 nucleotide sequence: TGTGCCAGCAGTTACGGGGGCTTTGGGACACACTCCTACGAGCAGTACTTC.

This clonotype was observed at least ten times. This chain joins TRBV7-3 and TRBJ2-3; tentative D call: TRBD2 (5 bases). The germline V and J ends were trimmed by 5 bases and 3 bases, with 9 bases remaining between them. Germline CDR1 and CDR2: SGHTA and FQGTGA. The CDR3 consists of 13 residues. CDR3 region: CASSGRGTDTQYF. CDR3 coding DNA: TGTGCCAGCAGCGGACGGGGTACAGATACGCAGTATTTT.

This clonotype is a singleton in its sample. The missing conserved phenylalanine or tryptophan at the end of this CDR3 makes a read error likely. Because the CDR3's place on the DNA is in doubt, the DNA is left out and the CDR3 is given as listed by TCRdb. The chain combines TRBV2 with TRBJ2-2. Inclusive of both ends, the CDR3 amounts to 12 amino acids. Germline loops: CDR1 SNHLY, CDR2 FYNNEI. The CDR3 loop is CASTGKPGSCFL.

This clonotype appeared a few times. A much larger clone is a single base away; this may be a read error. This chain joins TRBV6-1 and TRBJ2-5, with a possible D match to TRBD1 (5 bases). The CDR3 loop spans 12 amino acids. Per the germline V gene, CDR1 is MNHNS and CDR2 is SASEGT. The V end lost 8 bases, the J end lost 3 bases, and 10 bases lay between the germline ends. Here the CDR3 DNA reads TGTGCCAGCTCGGGCAGGGAAGAGACCCAGTACTTC. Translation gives CASSGREETQYF.